This T cell receptor beta chain was identified during a study of blood T cell repertoires in COVID-19. As for the study in general: The samples span acute and convalescent COVID-19 from the United States, Italy and Spain. PBMCs, B-cell-depleted T cells, or T cells were the source of the cDNA or gDNA that made up the material.

Original data processing: Researchers report that nucleated cell counts were estimated from reference gene primer amplification. The protocol was immunoSEQ multiplex PCR, while the TCRdb copy is restricted to in-frame clones and leaves out a portion. V, J and clone size are those of that table, while D and trimming were read from the DNA. The data contain 200,000 to 250,000 clones, roughly four fifths of them seen just once; the ten biggest clones take up about 4%. This clone was observed a handful of times. The sequence was collected from a man between 50 and 59 years old with acute or convalescent COVID-19. Input material: peripheral blood.

Here the CDR3 DNA reads TGTGCCAGCAGCTTCACCTGGAGCTCCTACGAGCAGTACTTC. This codes for CASSFTWSSYEQYF. The chain combines TRBV11-3 with TRBJ2-7, with D unresolved. The germline V and J ends were trimmed by 3 bases and 0 bases, with 9 bases remaining between them. Germline CDR1 reads SGHNT; CDR2 reads YENEEA. CDR3 length equals 14 residues.